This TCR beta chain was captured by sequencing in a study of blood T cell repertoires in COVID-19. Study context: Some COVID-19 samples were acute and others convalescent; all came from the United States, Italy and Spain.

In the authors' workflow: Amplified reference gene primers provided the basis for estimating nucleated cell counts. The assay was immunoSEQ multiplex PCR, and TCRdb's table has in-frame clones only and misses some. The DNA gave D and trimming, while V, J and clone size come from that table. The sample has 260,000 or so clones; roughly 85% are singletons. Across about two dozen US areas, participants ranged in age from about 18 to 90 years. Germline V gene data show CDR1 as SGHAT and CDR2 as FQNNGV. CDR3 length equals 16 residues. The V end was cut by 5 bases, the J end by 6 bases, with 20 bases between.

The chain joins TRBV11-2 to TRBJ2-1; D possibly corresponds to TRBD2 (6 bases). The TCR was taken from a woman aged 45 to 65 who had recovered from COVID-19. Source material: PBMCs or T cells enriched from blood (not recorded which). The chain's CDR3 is CASSISRGGPFNEQFF. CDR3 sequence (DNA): TGTGCCAGCAGCATCAGCCGTGGAGGGCCGTTCAATGAGCAGTTCTTC.